This T cell receptor beta chain came from a study of blood T cell repertoires in COVID-19. On the study more broadly: Some COVID-19 samples were acute and others convalescent; all came from the United States, Italy and Spain. T cells, B-cell-depleted T cells, or PBMCs provided the cDNA or gDNA that served as material.

The CDR3 has 17 amino acids. The J segment lost 8 bases and the V segment lost 4 bases, leaving 18 bases of the junction unmatched. In germline, CDR1 is MGHRA, CDR2 YSYEKL. The assay was immunoSEQ multiplex PCR, and TCRdb's table has in-frame clones only and misses some. The sample has 150,000 to 200,000 clones, more than 90% seen once. The receptor was derived from a man between 50 and 59 years old with acute or convalescent COVID-19. This chain joins TRBV4-1 and TRBJ2-5, with 8 bases aligning to TRBD2. The sample was peripheral blood. CDR3 residues: CASSPGSGTPEIATQYF. For the CDR3, the DNA is TGCGCCAGCAGCCCAGGTAGCGGGACTCCTGAGATAGCTACCCAGTACTTC.